What follows are 25 T cell receptor beta chains derived from one specimen sequenced in a study of cytomegalovirus exposure and HLA in healthy donors. Amplification used 60 Vbeta primers and 13 Jbeta primers. TCRdb's table, derived via immunoSEQ multiplex PCR, lists solely in-frame clones and lacks some. The profile covers around 140,000 clones, with around three quarters appearing a single time and about 2.2% taken by the ten largest. Sequencing used PBMCs. The receptors stem from a woman younger than 30 in good health and CMV-seropositive.

The chain couples TRBV18 to TRBJ2-7, with 7 bases lining up with TRBD1. Germline values: CDR1 KGHSH, CDR2 LQKENI. The CDR3 is 12 amino acids. With V trimmed by 3 bases and J by 5 bases, 1 base remained unmatched. The CDR3 region has the DNA TGTGCCAGCTCACCGACAGGGAACGAGCAGTACTTC. It specifies CASSPTGNEQYF.

The chain carries TRBV5-6 and TRBJ2-2; 9 bases map to TRBD1. CDR1 SGHDT and CDR2 YYEEEE come from the germline V gene. V trimming: 4 bases; J trimming: 1 base; junction bases outside the gene matches: 5. The CDR3 has 16 residues. The CDR3 protein is CASSLRTGVNTGELFF. As DNA, the CDR3 is TGTGCCAGCAGCCTCAGGACAGGGGTGAACACCGGGGAGCTGTTTTTT.

The rearrangement links TRBV11-2 to TRBJ1-1; weak D call: TRBD1 (6 bases). Germline V gene lookup returns CDR1 SGHAT and CDR2 FQNNGV. CDR3 length: 16 amino acids. V lost 1 base and J lost 3, with 15 bases in between. The CDR3 sequence is CASSLGSTGHYTEAFF. The CDR3 DNA reads as TGTGCCAGCAGCTTAGGGTCAACGGGACACTACACTGAAGCTTTCTTT.

The genes are TRBV19 and TRBJ1-5; no definite D call. From germline, CDR1 is LNHDA and CDR2 SQIVND (reference sequence). The CDR3 is 16 amino acids. V was cut by 5 bases and J by 2 bases, with 16 bases left in between. CDR3 in amino acids: CASSPPGLSGNQPQHF. The CDR3 region has the DNA TGTGCCAGTAGTCCCCCAGGACTAAGTGGCAATCAGCCCCAGCATTTT. Drawing the rest from reference TRBV19 and TRBJ1-5, the complete variable domain is DGGITQSPKYLFRKEGQNVTLSCEQNLNHDAMYWYRQDPGQGLRLIYYSQIVNDFQKGDIAEGYSVSREKKESFPLTVTSAQKNPTAFYLCASSPPGLSGNQPQHFGDGTRLSIL.

This clone has only a few counts. V gene TRBV11-2 combines with J gene TRBJ2-1; 11 bases agree with TRBD2. The CDR3 consists of 15 residues. The V gene end was trimmed by 1 base and the J gene end by 9 bases; junction bases not matched to a gene: 5. Looked up from germline, CDR1 is SGHAT and CDR2 is FQNNGV. Written as DNA, the CDR3 is TGTGCCAGCAGCTTAGGTAGCGGGGGGGCCTTTGAGCAGTTCTTC. Translated, it gives CASSLGSGGAFEQFF. The full variable domain, its missing parts supplied by reference TRBV11-2 and TRBJ2-1, is EAGVAQSPRYKIIEKRQSVAFWCNPISGHATLYWYQQILGQGPKLLIQFQNNGVVDDSQLPKDRFSAERLKGVDSTLKIQPAKLEDSAVYLCASSLGSGGAFEQFFGPGTRLTVL.

The rearrangement links TRBV5-6 to TRBJ2-3; tentatively, D is TRBD2 (7 bases). This CDR3 has 16 amino acids. Trimming cost V 2 bases and J 3 bases, with 16 bases left between them. CDR1 and CDR2 (germline): SGHDT, YYEEEE. DNA of the CDR3: TGTGCCAGCAGCTTACAGGGAGCGGGGAGGACAGATACGCAGTATTTT. The encoded protein is CASSLQGAGRTDTQYF.

The rearrangement joins TRBV2 to TRBJ1-1; 7 bases are shared with TRBD1. Trimming removed 8 bases from V and 0 bases from J; junction bases left unmatched: 3. The CDR3 length is 13 residues. Germline CDR1 and CDR2: SNHLY and FYNNEI. The CDR3 loop reads CASPGQMNTEAFF. The CDR3 DNA sequence: TGTGCCAGCCCGGGACAGATGAACACTGAAGCTTTCTTT.

This clone was counted a few times. The rearrangement uses TRBV5-8 and TRBJ2-2, with TRBD2 matching over 7 bases. The CDR3 has 19 residues. Germline V CDR1 and CDR2: SGHTS, YDEGEE. The V and J ends lost 1 base and 5 bases, in that order; junction bases with no gene match: 17. This CDR3 is CASSLKTGGNYIRTGELFF. CDR3 coding DNA: TGTGCCAGCAGCTTGAAGACGGGAGGAAATTACATTAGGACCGGGGAGCTGTTTTTT.

V usage is TRBV6-1 and J usage is TRBJ2-1, with 14 positions matching TRBD2. The trim removed 8 bases at V and 9 bases at J, leaving 9 bases unmatched. This CDR3 has 15 amino acids. Germline lookup yields CDR1 MNHNS and CDR2 SASEGT. The chain's CDR3 is CASGPTSGGAAEQFF. CDR3 in DNA: TGTGCCAGCGGGCCGACTAGCGGGGGGGCAGCTGAGCAGTTCTTC.

CDR3 coding DNA: TGTGCCAGCAGCTTAGAAGGGACTAGCGGGGGGCAGGCCAGCACAGATACGCAGTATTTT. Protein sequence: CASSLEGTSGGQASTDTQYF. The V call is TRBV7-4, the J call TRBJ2-3; 15 bases fit TRBD2. Germline assignment: CDR1 SGHVT and CDR2 SQSDAQ. The CDR3 loop spans 20 amino acids. The V segment lost 1 base and the J segment 0 bases; nucleotides outside the gene matches: 8.

The rearrangement links TRBV11-2 to TRBJ1-1, with 9 bases aligning to TRBD1. Germline CDR1 reads SGHAT; CDR2 reads FQNNGV. CDR3 length: 15 amino acids. V lost 4 bases, J lost 1 base, and 4 bases stayed unmatched. The CDR3 nucleotides read TGTGCCAGCAGCTCGACAGGGGGTAAGAACACTGAAGCTTTCTTT. Translating it yields CASSSTGGKNTEAFF.

The chain couples TRBV30 to TRBJ2-7, with 8 nucleotides matching TRBD2. The V gene end was trimmed by 4 bases and the J gene end by 7 bases; junction bases not matched to a gene: 6. CDR1 is GTSNPN and CDR2 is SVGIG in the germline V gene (reference sequence). CDR3 length: 12 amino acids. DNA for the CDR3: TGTGCCTGGACCCTCCGGGGGGGGGAGCAGTACTTC. Protein product: CAWTLRGGEQYF.

V and J are TRBV2 and TRBJ2-7; D is undetermined. CDR3 length equals 14 residues. The V end was cut by 8 bases, the J end by 0 bases, with 14 bases between. Germline V lookup: CDR1 SNHLY, CDR2 FYNNEI. For the CDR3, the DNA is TGTGCCAGCCTATTGACATTACTCTCCTACGAGCAGTACTTC. It is translated as CASLLTLLSYEQYF. The variable domain in full, with the rest retrieved from reference TRBV2 and TRBJ2-7, is EPEVTQTPSHQVTQMGQEVILRCVPISNHLYFYWYRQILGQKVEFLVSFYNNEISEKSEIFDDQFSVERPDGSNFTLKIRSTKLEDSAMYFCASLLTLLSYEQYFGPGTRLTVT.

The count of this clone is one. The genes are TRBV4-3 and TRBJ1-3; 7 bases are shared with TRBD1. Germline CDR1 and CDR2: LGHNA and YSLEER. The V segment lost 7 bases and the J segment 0 bases; nucleotides outside the gene matches: 6. CDR3 length: 15 residues. The CDR3 loop reads CASTMGQFSGNTIYF. The CDR3 DNA is TGCGCCAGCACCATGGGACAGTTCTCTGGAAACACCATATATTTT.

This chain links TRBV25-1 with TRBJ2-7; D not resolved. Trimming stripped 4 bases from V and 0 bases from J, with 13 bases between. The germline gives CDR1 MGHDK, CDR2 SYGVNS. CDR3 size: 15 residues. The CDR3 is CASSANHPGSYEQYF. CDR3 DNA: TGTGCCAGCAGTGCGAACCACCCGGGCTCCTACGAGCAGTACTTC.

The rearrangement joins TRBV6-5 to TRBJ1-5, with D unresolved. Trimming cost V 2 bases and J 7 bases, with 9 bases left between them. Germline-derived CDR1 and CDR2 are MNHEY and SVGAGI. The CDR3 covers 13 residues. CDR3 nucleotide sequence: TGTGCCAGCAGTTACGGGCCCCAACAGCCCCAGCATTTT. Translating gives CASSYGPQQPQHF.

This clone was observed a handful of times. This sequence joins TRBV19 and TRBJ1-5; unclear D gene. Trimming took off 3 bases at V and 0 bases at J, with 6 bases between the two ends. The CDR3 is 14 residues long. Germline V lookup: CDR1 LNHDA, CDR2 SQIVND (reference sequence). DNA of the CDR3: TGTGCCAGTAGTATTTCCAATAGCAATCAGCCCCAGCATTTT. Protein product: CASSISNSNQPQHF.

This clone occurred a few times. The chain carries TRBV7-2 and TRBJ1-5, with 8 bases aligning to TRBD1. The CDR3 length is 13 residues. CDR1 and CDR2 (germline): SGHTA, FQGNSA. The ends lost 6 bases at V and 6 bases at J; junction bases unmatched: 4. DNA for the CDR3: TGTGCCAGCAGTGAGCAGGGGGCTCAGCCCCAGCATTTT. Its translation is CASSEQGAQPQHF.

The chain has TRBV18 and TRBJ1-1; 10 positions match TRBD1. Germline-derived CDR1 and CDR2 are KGHSH and LQKENI. The V segment lost 10 bases and the J segment 1 base; nucleotides outside the gene matches: 9. The CDR3 contains 15 residues. As DNA, the CDR3 is TGTGCCACCTTTCGACAGGGGGCAGGGAACACTGAAGCTTTCTTT. It translates to CATFRQGAGNTEAFF.

The chain uses TRBV10-3 and TRBJ1-5; 8 bases line up with TRBD1. Germline trimming cut 8 bases from V and 5 bases from J; bases unmatched to any gene: 11. CDR1 and CDR2 (germline): ENHRY, SYGVKD. This CDR3 is built from 15 residues. CDR3 nucleotide sequence: TGTGCCATCGGGCAGGGGGCCCGGTCGGATCAGCCCCAGCATTTT. This sequence encodes CAIGQGARSDQPQHF.

This clone was recorded once. The chain is built from TRBV5-1 and TRBJ1-1; D possibly corresponds to TRBD1 (6 bases). Germline V CDR1 and CDR2: SGHRS, YFSETQ. Trimming shortened V by 0 bases and J by 5 bases, and 14 bases separated the two germline ends. This CDR3 is built from 15 residues. The CDR3: CASSLVGGGATEAFF. CDR3 DNA sequence: TGCGCCAGCAGCTTGGTTGGAGGGGGGGCGACTGAAGCTTTCTTT.

The J gene is TRBJ1-1, the V gene TRBV29-1; possible D gene TRBD1, 6 bases. The CDR3 runs 11 residues. Per the germline V gene, CDR1 is SQVTM and CDR2 is ANQGSEA. V gave up 7 bases and J gave up 8 bases, with 14 bases separating them. In nucleotides, the CDR3 is TGCAGCGCTTACTTTCAGGGGGAAGCTTTCTTT. Translated: CSAYFQGEAFF.

The V and J genes are TRBV6-5 and TRBJ2-3, with a tentative D call TRBD1 (5 bases). V was pared by 1 base and J by 3 bases, with 11 bases between. CDR3 length: 15 residues. Germline values: CDR1 MNHEY, CDR2 SVGAGI. CDR3 amino acids: CASSYFRGLTDTQYF. Here the CDR3 DNA reads TGTGCCAGCAGTTACTTTAGGGGCCTGACAGATACGCAGTATTTT.

This clone was observed a few times. This sequence joins TRBV7-2 and TRBJ2-7; 8 positions agree with TRBD1. The length of the CDR3 is 14 residues. CDR1 and CDR2 from the germline V gene are SGHTA and FQGNSA. The V segment lost 5 bases and the J segment 2 bases; nucleotides outside the gene matches: 5. The CDR3 bases are TGTGCCAGCAGCCAGAGGACAGGGACCTACGAGCAGTACTTC. This codes for CASSQRTGTYEQYF.

This clone was seen once. This chain connects TRBV19 to TRBJ2-3, with TRBD2 matching 8 bases. In germline, CDR1 is LNHDA, CDR2 SQIVND (reference sequence). Trimming removed 9 bases from V and 0 bases from J; junction bases left unmatched: 5. The CDR3 loop spans 14 amino acids. The CDR3 nucleotides are TGTGCCAGCGGGGGGGACTATAGCACAGATACGCAGTATTTT. As protein: CASGGDYSTDTQYF.